Listed below are T cell receptor beta chains from one sample, sequenced in a study of T cells of healthy individuals. TCRdb re-analysed the 5' RACE reads in MiXCR, keeping a single row per CDR3 protein. The sample has over 95,000 distinct CDR3 sequences, approximately 15% seen once. The receptors were gathered from a human donor in good health. Both conserved end residues are part of each CDR3. Each record gives: D gene, clone size, V gene, J gene, CDR3 protein, CDR3 DNA. The D gene is left open where the match is weak. The size of a clone is reported for some rows only, either as once, few or many, or as a class for expanded clones.

TRBD2,NA,TRBV5-6,TRBJ2-3,CASSFTLAGGSDTQYF,TGTGCCAGCAGCTTCACGCTAGCGGGGGGATCAGATACGCAGTATTTT
TRBD2,NA,TRBV5-1,TRBJ2-7,CASSLERGGYEQYF,TGCGCCAGCAGCTTGGAGCGGGGGGGCTACGAGCAGTACTTC
NA,few,TRBV19,TRBJ1-5,CASSIGEAISQPQHF,TGTGCCAGTAGTATAGGGGAGGCAATTAGTCAGCCCCAGCATTTT
TRBD1,NA,TRBV10-3,TRBJ2-3,CAIKTGADTQYF,TGTGCCATTAAAACAGGGGCAGATACGCAGTATTTT
NA,few,TRBV20-1,TRBJ2-7,CSVRSSLEQYF,TGCAGTGTCAGATCTAGTCTCGAGCAGTACTTC
NA,few,TRBV4-1,TRBJ2-2,CASSQQQGNTGELFF,TGCGCCAGCAGCCAACAACAGGGGAACACCGGGGAGCTGTTTTTT
NA,NA,TRBV15,TRBJ1-5,CATSRAGQGRNQPQHF,TGTGCCACCAGCAGAGCAGGTCAGGGGCGAAATCAGCCCCAGCATTTT
NA,few,TRBV20-1,TRBJ2-7,CSARGFRYLYEQYF,TGCAGTGCTAGAGGATTCAGGTACCTCTACGAGCAGTACTTC
TRBD1,NA,TRBV28,TRBJ2-7,CASRATGTGAYEQYF,TGTGCCAGCAGGGCAACCGGGACAGGGGCCTACGAGCAGTACTTC
TRBD1,few,TRBV20-1,TRBJ1-3,CSAPDRSSGNTIYF,TGCAGTGCACCGGACAGGAGCTCTGGAAACACCATATATTTT
TRBD1,NA,TRBV6-2/TRBV6-3,TRBJ1-6,CASRRQGITSPLHF,TGTGCCAGCAGGCGACAGGGGATAACCTCACCCCTCCACTTT
NA,NA,TRBV2,TRBJ1-2,CASRTTGYGYTF,TGTGCCAGCAGGACAACAGGGTATGGCTACACCTTC
TRBD1,few,TRBV12-3/TRBV12-4,TRBJ1-2,CASSSSSWDSYGYTF,TGTGCCAGCAGTTCCTCATCATGGGACAGCTATGGCTACACCTTC
NA,NA,TRBV4-3,TRBJ2-2,CASSQGGQNTGELFF,TGCGCCAGCAGCCAAGGTGGGCAGAACACCGGGGAGCTGTTTTTT
TRBD1,few,TRBV9,TRBJ2-1,CASSGTGVYNEQFF,TGTGCCAGCAGCGGGACAGGGGTTTACAATGAGCAGTTCTTC
TRBD2,few,TRBV6-5,TRBJ2-2,CASSRLAGGDTGELFF,TGTGCCAGCAGCCGACTAGCGGGGGGGGACACCGGGGAGCTGTTTTTT
TRBD2,NA,TRBV6-5,TRBJ2-1,CASSPGLAGGPNEQFF,TGTGCCAGCAGTCCCGGACTAGCGGGAGGGCCCAATGAGCAGTTCTTC
TRBD2,NA,TRBV15,TRBJ2-1,CATSTGLAGGNEQFF,TGTGCCACCAGCACTGGACTAGCGGGAGGGAATGAGCAGTTCTTC
TRBD1,few,TRBV5-1,TRBJ2-3,CASSDGTADTQYF,TGCGCCAGCAGCGATGGGACAGCAGATACGCAGTATTTT
NA,NA,TRBV7-2,TRBJ1-1,CASSLFGYTNTEAFF,TGTGCCAGCAGCTTATTTGGGTACACGAACACTGAAGCTTTCTTT
NA,NA,TRBV6-2/TRBV6-3,TRBJ2-3,CASSYPDTQYF,TGTGCCAGCAGTTATCCCGATACGCAGTATTTT
NA,few,TRBV5-1,TRBJ2-6,CASSLDGGNSGANVLTF,TGCGCCAGCAGCTTGGATGGGGGCAACTCTGGGGCCAACGTCCTGACTTTC
TRBD2,few,TRBV28,TRBJ2-3,CASSSGTSGGVSTDTQYF,TGTGCCAGCAGTTCCGGGACTAGCGGGGGGGTCTCCACAGATACGCAGTATTTT
NA,many,TRBV11-2,TRBJ2-4,CASSLWGAKNIQYF,TGTGCCAGCAGCTTATGGGGGGCCAAAAACATTCAGTACTTC
TRBD2,many,TRBV27,TRBJ2-1,CASNLREGINEQFF,TGTGCCAGCAATCTCCGGGAGGGTATCAATGAGCAGTTCTTC
NA,NA,TRBV2,TRBJ2-4,CASRGDFGGIQYF,TGTGCCAGCAGGGGGGACTTCGGGGGCATTCAGTACTTC
NA,NA,TRBV7-2,TRBJ2-3,CASSPYARGAKDTQYF,TGTGCCAGCAGCCCCTATGCGAGGGGGGCAAAAGATACGCAGTATTTT
TRBD1,NA,TRBV6-2/TRBV6-3,TRBJ1-1,CASSRQGLNTEAFF,TGTGCCAGCAGTCGACAGGGATTGAACACTGAAGCTTTCTTT
TRBD1,many,TRBV12-3/TRBV12-4,TRBJ1-2,CASSYAGTGMGGYTF,TGTGCCAGCAGTTATGCCGGGACAGGGATGGGTGGCTACACCTTC
TRBD1,NA,TRBV12-3/TRBV12-4,TRBJ2-6,CASTSVRGSGANVLTF,TGTGCCAGCACCTCCGTCAGGGGGAGTGGGGCCAACGTCCTGACTTTC
TRBD2,NA,TRBV7-7,TRBJ2-1,CASSLKREGLGNEQFF,TGTGCTAGCAGCTTAAAGCGGGAGGGTCTCGGGAATGAGCAGTTCTTC
TRBD2,few,TRBV6-2/TRBV6-3,TRBJ2-3,CASSPGLAGVDTQYF,TGTGCCAGCAGTCCGGGACTAGCGGGAGTAGATACGCAGTATTTT
NA,many,TRBV7-7,TRBJ2-1,CASSPLRGGHSFF,TGTGCCAGCAGCCCTCTGAGGGGGGGCCATTCGTTCTTC